This TCR beta chain was identified during a study of T cell repertoires in cytomegalovirus infection. CDR3 length equals 17 residues. The germline V and J ends were trimmed by 3 bases and 0 bases, with 16 bases remaining between them. Germline assignment: CDR1 SGDLS and CDR2 YYNGEE. A note on this clonotype: The antigen is undetermined.

TCRdb reprocessed the reads via MiXCR and lists one record per CDR3 protein. The table lists 800,000 to 950,000 distinct CDR3 sequences, approximately 32% of them singletons. V and J are TRBV9 and TRBJ2-1; D unclear. The clonotype originates from a human donor in good health (CMV status not recorded). Some clones in this sample may be carry-over from other donors' samples. This sample comprised cultured CD8+ T cells from PBMCs, obtained from culture after CMV antigen stimulation. The CDR3, as DNA: TGTGCCAGCAGCGCTGAGGCAGGCTCGAGCTCCTACAATGAGCAGTTCTTC. The encoded protein is CASSAEAGSSSYNEQFF.